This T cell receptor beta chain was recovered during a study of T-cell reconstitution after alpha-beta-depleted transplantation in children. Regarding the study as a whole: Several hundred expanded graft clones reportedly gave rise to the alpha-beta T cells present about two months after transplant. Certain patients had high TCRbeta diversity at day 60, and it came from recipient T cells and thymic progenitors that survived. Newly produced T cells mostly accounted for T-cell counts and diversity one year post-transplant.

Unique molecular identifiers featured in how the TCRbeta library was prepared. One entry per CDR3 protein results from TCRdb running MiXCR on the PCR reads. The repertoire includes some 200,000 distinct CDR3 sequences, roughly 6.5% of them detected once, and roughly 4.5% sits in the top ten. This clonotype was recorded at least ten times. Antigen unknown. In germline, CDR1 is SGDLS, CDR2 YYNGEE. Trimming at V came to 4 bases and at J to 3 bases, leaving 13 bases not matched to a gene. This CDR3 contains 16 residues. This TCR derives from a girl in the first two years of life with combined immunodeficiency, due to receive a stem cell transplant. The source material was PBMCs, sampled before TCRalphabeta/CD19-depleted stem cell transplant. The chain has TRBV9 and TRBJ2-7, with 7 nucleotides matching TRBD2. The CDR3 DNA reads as TGTGCCAGCAGCCTTTCTCCGAGCGGGGAATACTACGAGCAGTACTTC. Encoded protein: CASSLSPSGEYYEQYF.